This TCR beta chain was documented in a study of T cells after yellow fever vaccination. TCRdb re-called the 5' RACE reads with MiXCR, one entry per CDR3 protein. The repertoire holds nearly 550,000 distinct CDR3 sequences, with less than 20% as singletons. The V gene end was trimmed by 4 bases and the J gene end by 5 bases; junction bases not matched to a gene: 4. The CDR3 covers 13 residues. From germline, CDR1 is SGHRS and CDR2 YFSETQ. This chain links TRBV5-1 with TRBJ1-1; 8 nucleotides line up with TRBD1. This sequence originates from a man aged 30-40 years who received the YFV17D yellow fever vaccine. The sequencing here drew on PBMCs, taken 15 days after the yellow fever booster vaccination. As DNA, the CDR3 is TGCGCCAGCAGCCCAGGGGGCTGGACTGAAGCTTTCTTT. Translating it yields CASSPGGWTEAFF.